The sequence of this TCR beta chain was determined in a study of OX40 agonist ivuxolimab in advanced cancers. Study in general: Treatment of patients was with ivuxolimab, an agonistic anti-OX40 (CD134) antibody.

A remark on this clone: No antigen is known for it.

TCRdb's copy holds only in-frame clones and misses some; the assay was immunoSEQ multiplex PCR. The data contain around 55,000 clones, 80% to 90% of them singletons. The study, taken as a whole, reports: What antigens the expanded peripheral T cells recognized was never established. The authors also found low normalized T-cell clonal expansion in some nonresponders. In CD8+ T cells, expanded clones were on average more numerous than in CD4+.

This material consisted of CD4+ or CD8+ T cells sorted from blood, taken in a trial of the OX40 agonist ivuxolimab. This receptor was taken from an adult with an advanced solid tumor such as melanoma, head and neck, liver or kidney cancer.

The CDR3 nucleotides are TGCGCCAGCAGCCGAGAGGGGGGAGGTGAAAAACTGTTTTTT. Protein product: CASSREGGGEKLFF. This sequence joins TRBV4-1 and TRBJ1-4; D possibly corresponds to TRBD1 (6 bases). Germline lookup yields CDR1 MGHRA and CDR2 YSYEKL. Trimming took off 4 bases at V and 7 bases at J, with 13 bases between the two ends. This CDR3 has 14 residues.